These 22 T cell receptor beta chains were all obtained from the same sample, sequenced in a study of blood T cells in healthy people across ages. Next came a second PCR, run for roughly 6 to 11 cycles, which used a sample-barcoded 5' primer along with a J-beta primer mix. TCRdb re-analysed the 5' RACE reads in MiXCR, keeping a single row per CDR3 protein. The repertoire consists of about 640,000 distinct CDR3 sequences, with under 65% occurring once and the leading ten covering around 37%. Sequencing was performed on blood. Receptors were obtained from a man in his sixties in good health.

The chain carries TRBV20-1 and TRBJ1-1; D gene ambiguous. This CDR3 comprises 11 residues. CDR1 and CDR2 (germline): DFQATT, SNEGSKA (reference sequence). Trimming stripped 8 bases from V and 1 base from J, with 8 bases between. The CDR3 bases are TGCAGTTATAATGGGAACACTGAAGCTTTCTTT. This sequence encodes CSYNGNTEAFF.

The rearrangement joins TRBV6-6 to TRBJ2-3, with D perhaps TRBD2 (6 bases). This CDR3 contains 15 residues. The V end lost 0 bases, the J end lost 4 bases, and 11 bases lay between the germline ends. The germline CDR1 and CDR2 sequences are MNHNY and SVGAGI (reference sequence). The CDR3, as DNA: TGTGCCAGCAGTTACTCGGGCGGGGACCCAGATACGCAGTATTTT. This encodes CASSYSGGDPDTQYF.

A few counts support this clonotype. The chain uses TRBV4-1 and TRBJ2-7; D is possibly TRBD2 (5 bases). The better agreement between TRBJ2-4 and the DNA end casts doubt on the J call. CDR3 size: 15 residues. Germline CDR1 and CDR2: MGHRA and YSYEKL. The chain's CDR3 is CASSQDGFGKDIQYF. The DNA of the CDR3 is TGCGCCAGCAGCCAAGACGGATTCGGGAAGGACATTCAGTACTTC.

The rearrangement uses TRBV18 and TRBJ2-1, with D tentatively TRBD1 (5 bases). Germline V gene data show CDR1 as KGHSH and CDR2 as LQKENI. The length of the CDR3 is 13 residues. Between the trimmed V and J ends, which lost 5 bases and 8 bases, there was a span of 13 bases. CDR3 DNA: TGTGCCAGCTCAGCCACCCAGGGTGATGAGCAGTTCTTC. Its translation: CASSATQGDEQFF. The complete variable domain, with remaining parts taken from reference TRBV18 and TRBJ2-1, reads NAGVMQNPRHLVRRRGQEARLRCSPMKGHSHVYWYRQLPEEGLKFMVYLQKENIIDESGMPKERFSAEFPKEGPSILRIQQVVRGDSAAYFCASSATQGDEQFFGPGTRLTVL.

This chain connects TRBV3-1 to TRBJ2-5, with a weak D call TRBD2 (6 bases). V lost 6 bases and J lost 5, with 22 bases in between. The length of the CDR3 is 16 residues. Germline V gene data show CDR1 as LGHDT and CDR2 as YNNKEL (reference sequence). CDR3 residues: CASRDAGTPGMETQYF. The CDR3 coding sequence is TGTGCCAGCAGGGACGCTGGGACTCCCGGCATGGAGACCCAGTACTTC.

This clonotype was picked up a small number of times. The chain recombines TRBV10-3 with TRBJ2-5; tentatively, D is TRBD1 (6 bases). CDR1 is ENHRY, CDR2 SYGVKD, per germline. V was cut by 5 bases and J by 1 base, with 11 bases left in between. The CDR3 is made up of 14 amino acids. CDR3 region: CAISQQGSQETQYF. CDR3 nucleotides: TGTGCCATCAGTCAGCAGGGGTCCCAAGAGACCCAGTACTTC.

This rearrangement joins TRBV5-1 to TRBJ2-1; maybe TRBD1 (6 bases). The germline V gene has CDR1 SGHRS and CDR2 YFSETQ. CDR3 length equals 13 residues. V was cut by 5 bases and J by 3 bases, with 9 bases left in between. The CDR3 nucleotides are TGCGCCAGCAGGGAGACAGGCTACAATGAGCAGTTCTTC. Residues: CASRETGYNEQFF.

This clonotype was detected a few times. The rearrangement joins TRBV5-1 to TRBJ1-1, with 8 bases lining up with TRBD1. In germline, CDR1 is SGHRS, CDR2 YFSETQ. The CDR3 consists of 15 residues. V lost 0 bases and J lost 7; bases outside the gene matches: 8. This CDR3 reads CASSLGQGARGEAFF. In DNA form, the CDR3 reads TGCGCCAGCAGCTTGGGGCAGGGGGCGCGCGGTGAAGCTTTCTTT.

V and J are TRBV9 and TRBJ2-1; TRBD1 is a possible D gene (7 bases). Matching the DNA end better, TRBJ2-7 makes the J call doubtful. CDR1 and CDR2 (germline): SGDLS, YYNGEE. This CDR3 has 16 amino acids. The CDR3 region is CASSVTQGGGLYEQYF. CDR3 nucleotide sequence: TGTGCCAGCAGCGTAACCCAGGGGGGAGGCCTCTACGAGCAGTACTTC.

This sequence joins TRBV5-1 and TRBJ2-7; TRBD2 is a possible D gene (6 bases). The V gene's germline CDR1 is SGHRS and CDR2 YFSETQ. The CDR3 has 15 residues. V was cut by 0 bases and J by 3 bases, with 13 bases left in between. The CDR3 loop reads CASSLGRGRLYEQYF. As DNA, the CDR3 is TGCGCCAGCAGCTTGGGGAGGGGCCGCCTCTACGAGCAGTACTTC.

This clonotype has a handful of counts. V usage is TRBV9 and J usage is TRBJ2-3; D possibly corresponds to TRBD2 (5 bases). V was clipped by 0 bases and J by 7 bases, with 15 bases between them. This CDR3 is built from 15 residues. Germline CDR1 and CDR2: SGDLS and YYNGEE. The CDR3 loop reads CASSVVGEGSYTQYF. The CDR3 DNA follows: TGTGCCAGCAGCGTAGTCGGTGAGGGCTCGTATACGCAGTATTTT.

The chain recombines TRBV20-1 with TRBJ1-5; 7 bases agree with TRBD1. The CDR3 runs 16 residues. Unmatched junction bases numbered 11, after V lost 2 bases and J lost 4 bases. CDR1 is DFQATT and CDR2 is SNEGSKA in the germline V gene (reference sequence). CDR3 in amino acids: CSARPSGQNLNQPQHF. CDR3 nucleotide sequence: TGCAGTGCTAGACCCTCGGGACAGAACTTAAATCAGCCCCAGCATTTT.

Only a few counts were recorded for this clonotype. The rearrangement uses TRBV2 and TRBJ2-3, with 9 bases identical to TRBD2. The CDR3 contains 15 residues. With V trimmed by 5 bases and J by 6 bases, 9 bases remained unmatched. From germline, CDR1 is SNHLY and CDR2 FYNNEI. The CDR3 DNA reads as TGTGCCAGCAGTCCTCGGGCGGGGGGGACTGATACGCAGTATTTT. This sequence encodes CASSPRAGGTDTQYF.

The V and J genes are TRBV7-9 and TRBJ1-6; D may be TRBD1 (5 bases). The V gene lost 6 bases and the J gene lost 7 bases, with 19 bases spanning the gap. Germline V gives CDR1 SEHNR, CDR2 FQNEAQ (reference sequence). The CDR3 covers 16 residues. The CDR3 DNA follows: TGTGCCAGCAGACCATCCGATGGGGGATTAAATTCACCCCTCCACTTT. It codes for CASRPSDGGLNSPLHF.

The gene calls are TRBV5-6 and TRBJ1-2; a weak D match, TRBD1 (5 bases). The CDR3 is made up of 13 amino acids. V shed 4 bases and J shed 2 bases, with 9 bases lying between them. The germline CDR1 and CDR2 sequences are SGHDT and YYEEEE. For the CDR3, the DNA is TGTGCCAGCAGCCCCTGGGGGAACTATGGCTACACCTTC. The encoded protein is CASSPWGNYGYTF.

This clonotype has more than one count but fewer than ten. The chain carries TRBV12-3 or TRBV12-4 and TRBJ1-2, with a tentative D call TRBD1 (6 bases). The V and J ends lost 5 bases and 4 bases respectively, with 14 bases between them. The length of the CDR3 is 14 residues. Here the CDR3 reads CASSHPDRSYGYTF. For the CDR3, the DNA is TGTGCCAGCAGTCACCCTGACAGGTCCTATGGCTACACCTTC.

The chain recombines TRBV7-9 with TRBJ2-4, with D perhaps given as TRBD1 or TRBD2 (5 bases each). The J call may be in error: the DNA end matches TRBJ2-5 better. This CDR3 has 15 amino acids. Per the germline V gene, CDR1 is SEHNR and CDR2 is FQNEAQ (reference sequence). The CDR3: CASSRAGDLQETQYF. The CDR3 coding sequence is TGTGCCAGCAGCAGGGCTGGGGACCTCCAAGAGACCCAGTACTTC.

The chain employs TRBV11-2 and TRBJ2-1, with TRBD2 identical over 8 bases. The germline V gene encodes CDR1 SGHAT and CDR2 FQNNGV. CDR3 length: 17 residues. V shed 2 bases, J shed 4 bases, and the junction held 10 bases outside the gene matches. CDR3 coding DNA: TGTGCCAGCAGCTTATTCAGGACCAGCGGGGGTTACAATGAGCAGTTCTTC. Its translation is CASSLFRTSGGYNEQFF.

The chain links TRBV28 to TRBJ2-6; TRBD1 is a possible D gene (6 bases). The CDR3 totals 16 residues. V was cut by 5 bases and J by 1 base, with 12 bases left in between. The V gene's germline CDR1 is MDHEN and CDR2 SYDVKM. CDR3 DNA: TGTGCCAGCAGTACACAGGGAAAATCTGGGGCCAACGTCCTGACTTTC. Translation: CASSTQGKSGANVLTF.

This chain links TRBV6-1 with TRBJ2-5; D is undetermined. V shed 7 bases and J shed 4 bases, with 19 bases lying between them. Germline V CDR1 and CDR2: MNHNS, SASEGT. This CDR3 region has 15 residues. The CDR3 DNA sequence: TGTGCCAGCAATCCCGACGGCAGGCCAGTAGAGACCCAGTACTTC. This gives the protein CASNPDGRPVETQYF.

In the case of this clonotype: Mismatch with germline at one junction end may stem from a read error. This sequence joins TRBV2 and TRBJ2-4, with TRBD1 matching over 10 bases. The DNA matches TRBJ2-7 better at its end, which makes the J call doubtful. The germline gives CDR1 SNHLY, CDR2 FYNNEI. The CDR3 consists of 15 residues. This chain's CDR3 is CASSGPTGGSHEQYF. The CDR3 region has the DNA TGTGCCAGCAGCGGCCCGACAGGGGGCTCCCACGAGCAGTACTTC.

The DNA of the CDR3 is TGTGCCAGCAGCGTAGGGGTAGCGGGGGGGCCGGGTCAAGAGACCCAGTACTTC. Residues: CASSVGVAGGPGQETQYF. This chain links TRBV9 with TRBJ2-5; 11 bases fit TRBD2. Germline-derived CDR1 and CDR2 are SGDLS and YYNGEE. After removal of 0 bases from V and 2 bases from J, the junction contained 9 bases not matched to a gene. This CDR3 spans 18 amino acids.